A selection of T cell receptor beta chains follows, all from one sample in a study of blood T cell repertoires in COVID-19. TCRdb's table, derived via immunoSEQ multiplex PCR, lists solely in-frame clones and lacks some. The sample holds about 30,000 clones, approximately 89% seen once. The sample was peripheral blood. These receptor sequences come from a man between 60 and 70 years old with active COVID-19. The CDR3 runs from the conserved cysteine through the conserved F or W. D genes are given only for firm matches. The size of a clone is reported for some rows only, either as once, few or many, or as a class for expanded clones.

CDR3 protein: CASSLKQGAGGYTF
CDR3 DNA: TGTGCCAGCAGCCTGAAACAGGGGGCGGGTGGCTACACCTTC
J gene: TRBJ1-2
D gene: TRBD1
clone size: NA
V gene: TRBV5-6

CDR3 protein: CATSDTLGELFF
CDR3 DNA: TGTGCCACCAGTGATACTCTCGGGGAGCTGTTTTTT
J gene: TRBJ2-2
D gene: NA
clone size: few
V gene: TRBV24-1

CDR3 protein: CASSPLAPSSYNEQFF
CDR3 DNA: TGTGCCAGCTCACCACTAGCGCCGAGCTCCTACAATGAGCAGTTCTTC
J gene: TRBJ2-1
D gene: NA
clone size: NA
V gene: TRBV18

CDR3 protein: CASSDGTTYNEQFF
CDR3 DNA: TGTGCCAGCAGCGACGGGACTACCTACAATGAGCAGTTCTTC
J gene: TRBJ2-1
D gene: TRBD2
clone size: NA
V gene: TRBV7-3

CDR3 protein: CASTSRDRNTIYF
CDR3 DNA: TGTGCCAGCACCTCCAGGGATCGAAACACCATATATTTT
J gene: TRBJ1-3
D gene: NA
clone size: few
V gene: TRBV28

CDR3 protein: CASSLFYEGTRAGQPQHF
CDR3 DNA: TGTGCCAGCAGTTTATTTTATGAGGGGACAAGGGCGGGTCAGCCCCAGCATTTT
J gene: TRBJ1-5
D gene: NA
clone size: NA
V gene: TRBV27

CDR3 protein: CASSDQGYSPLHF
CDR3 DNA: TGTGCCAGCAGCGATCAGGGGTACTCACCCCTCCACTTT
J gene: TRBJ1-6
D gene: NA
clone size: NA
V gene: TRBV9

CDR3 protein: CASSRAKGQLIF
CDR3 DNA: TGTGCCAGCAGCCGGGCTAAAGGACAGCTCATTTTT
J gene: TRBJ1-1
D gene: NA
clone size: NA
V gene: TRBV3-1/TRBV3-2

CDR3 protein: CASSVDGAPGELFF
CDR3 DNA: TGTGCCAGCAGCGTAGATGGGGCGCCCGGGGAGCTGTTTTTT
J gene: TRBJ2-2
D gene: NA
clone size: NA
V gene: TRBV9

CDR3 protein: CASSSTGVPYEQYF
CDR3 DNA: TGTGCCAGCAGCTCGACAGGGGTCCCCTACGAGCAGTACTTC
J gene: TRBJ2-7
D gene: TRBD1
clone size: NA
V gene: TRBV13

CDR3 protein: CSVLGQGINQPQHF
CDR3 DNA: TGCAGCGTCCTCGGACAGGGTATCAATCAGCCCCAGCATTTT
J gene: TRBJ1-5
D gene: TRBD1
clone size: NA
V gene: TRBV29-1

CDR3 protein: CASRSQCRTDTQYF
CDR3 DNA: TGTGCAAGTCGCTCACAGTGTCGCACAGATACGCAGTATTTT
J gene: TRBJ2-3
D gene: NA
clone size: NA
V gene: TRBV12-2

CDR3 protein: CASSLNRDEQYF
CDR3 DNA: TGTGCCAGCAGCTTAAACCGAGACGAGCAGTACTTC
J gene: TRBJ2-7
D gene: NA
clone size: few
V gene: TRBV7-6

CDR3 protein: CASRRMSRDYEQYF
CDR3 DNA: TGTGCCAGCAGGCGAATGTCGAGGGACTACGAGCAGTACTTC
J gene: TRBJ2-7
D gene: NA
clone size: NA
V gene: TRBV6-5

CDR3 protein: CASSRDRVTEAFF
CDR3 DNA: TGTGCCAGCAGTCGCGACAGGGTCACTGAAGCTTTCTTT
J gene: TRBJ1-1
D gene: TRBD1
clone size: medium-sized
V gene: TRBV28

CDR3 protein: CASSPTGTSGMHEQFF
CDR3 DNA: TGTGCCAGCAGCCCAACCGGGACTAGCGGGATGCATGAGCAGTTCTTC
J gene: TRBJ2-1
D gene: TRBD2
clone size: NA
V gene: TRBV13